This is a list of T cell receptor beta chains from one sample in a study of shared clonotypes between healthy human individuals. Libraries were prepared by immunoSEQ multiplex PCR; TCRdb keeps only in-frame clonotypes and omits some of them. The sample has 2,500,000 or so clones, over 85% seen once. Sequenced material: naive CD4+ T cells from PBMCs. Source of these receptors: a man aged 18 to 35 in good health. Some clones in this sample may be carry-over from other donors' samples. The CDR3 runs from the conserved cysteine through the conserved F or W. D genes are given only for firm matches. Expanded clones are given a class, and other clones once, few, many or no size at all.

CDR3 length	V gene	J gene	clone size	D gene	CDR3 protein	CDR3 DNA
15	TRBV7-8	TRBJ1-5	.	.	CASRPIKDGGGPQHF	TGTGCCAGCAGACCCATCAAGGACGGGGGAGGGCCCCAGCATTTT
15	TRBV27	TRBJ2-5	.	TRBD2	CASSSSGRAQETQYF	TGTGCCAGCAGTTCTAGCGGGAGGGCCCAAGAGACCCAGTACTTC
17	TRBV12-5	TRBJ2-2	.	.	CASGLRWGGTNTGELFF	TGTGCTAGTGGTTTGAGGTGGGGCGGCACGAACACCGGGGAGCTGTTTTTT
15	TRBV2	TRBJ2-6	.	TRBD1	CASRNGQAVANVLTF	TGTGCCAGCAGGAATGGACAGGCTGTAGCCAACGTCCTGACTTTC
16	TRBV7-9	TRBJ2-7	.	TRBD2	CASSLGLAGGVHEQYF	TGTGCCAGCAGCCTCGGACTAGCGGGAGGGGTCCACGAGCAGTACTTC
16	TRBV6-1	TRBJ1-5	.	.	CASSEGLSGGNQPQHF	TGTGCCAGCAGTGAAGGGCTATCGGGTGGCAATCAGCCCCAGCATTTT
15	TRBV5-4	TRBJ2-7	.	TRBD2	CASSSPAGGAYEQYF	TGTGCCAGCAGCTCCCCAGCGGGAGGGGCCTACGAGCAGTACTTC
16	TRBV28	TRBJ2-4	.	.	CASTEGGAEAKNIQYF	TGTGCCAGCACCGAGGGGGGGGCTGAAGCCAAAAACATTCAGTACTTC
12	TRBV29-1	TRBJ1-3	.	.	CSVETAGNTIYF	TGCAGCGTTGAGACAGCTGGAAACACCATATATTTT
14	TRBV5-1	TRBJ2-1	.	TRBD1	CASSLDRGYNEQFF	TGCGCCAGCAGCTTAGACAGGGGTTACAATGAGCAGTTCTTC
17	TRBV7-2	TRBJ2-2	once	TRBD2	CASSLEGLAGAVGELFF	TGTGCCAGCAGCTTAGAAGGGCTAGCGGGAGCGGTCGGGGAGCTGTTTTTT
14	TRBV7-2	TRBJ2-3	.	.	CASSLNPIYDTQYF	TGTGCCAGCAGTCTCAATCCTATCTACGATACGCAGTATTTT
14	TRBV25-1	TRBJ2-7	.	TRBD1	CASSDSRTGRQQYF	TGTGCCAGCAGTGACTCTCGGACAGGGCGGCAGCAGTACTTC
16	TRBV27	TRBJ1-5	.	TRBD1	CASSMQGASGNQPQHF	TGTGCCAGCAGTATGCAGGGGGCGTCGGGCAATCAGCCCCAGCATTTT
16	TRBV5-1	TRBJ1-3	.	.	CASSLGLGSGENTIYF	TGCGCCAGCAGCTTGGGATTGGGGTCCGGCGAAAACACCATATATTTT
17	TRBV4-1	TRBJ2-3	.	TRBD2	CASSQGPGTSGRWTQYF	TGCGCCAGCAGCCAAGGCCCCGGGACTAGCGGGAGGTGGACGCAGTATTTT
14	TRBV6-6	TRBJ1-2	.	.	CASRESWARGGYTF	TGTGCCAGCAGGGAGTCCTGGGCGAGGGGTGGCTACACCTTC
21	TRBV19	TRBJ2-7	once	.	CASSIRSVETPTGYFYYEQYF	TGTGCCAGTAGTATACGTTCGGTGGAGACCCCTACAGGGTACTTCTACTACGAGCAGTACTTC
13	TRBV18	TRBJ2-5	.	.	CASSPPGMETQYF	TGTGCCAGCTCACCACCAGGGATGGAGACCCAGTACTTC
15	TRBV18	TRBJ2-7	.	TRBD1	CASSPQGQGAHEQYF	TGTGCCAGCTCACCGCAGGGACAGGGGGCCCACGAGCAGTACTTC
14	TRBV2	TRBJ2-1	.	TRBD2	CASSELAGYNEQFF	TGTGCCAGCAGTGAACTAGCGGGGTACAATGAGCAGTTCTTC
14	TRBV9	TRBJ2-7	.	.	CASSSTTGSYEQYF	TGTGCCAGCAGCTCTACCACAGGCTCCTACGAGCAGTACTTC
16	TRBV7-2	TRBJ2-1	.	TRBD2	CASSLMGSREGNEQFF	TGTGCCAGCAGCTTAATGGGGTCGCGGGAGGGCAATGAGCAGTTCTTC
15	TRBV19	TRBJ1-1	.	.	CASSIYRTGNTEAFF	TGTGCCAGTAGTATATATAGGACGGGGAACACTGAAGCTTTCTTT
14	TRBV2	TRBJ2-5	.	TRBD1	CASSYRGGEETQYF	TGTGCCAGCAGTTACAGGGGCGGAGAAGAGACCCAGTACTTC
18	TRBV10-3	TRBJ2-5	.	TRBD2	CAISDARTSGRAGETQYF	TGTGCCATCAGTGATGCAAGGACTAGCGGGAGGGCCGGGGAGACCCAGTACTTC
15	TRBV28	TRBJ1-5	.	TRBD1	CASSYGQGWNQPQHF	TGTGCCAGCAGCTACGGACAGGGATGGAATCAGCCCCAGCATTTT
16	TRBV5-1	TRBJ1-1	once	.	CASSQDRRAGNTEAFF	TGCGCCAGCAGCCAAGATCGACGAGCGGGGAACACTGAAGCTTTCTTT
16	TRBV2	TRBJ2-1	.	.	CATPPKTLSSYNEQFF	TGTGCCACTCCGCCAAAGACTTTAAGCTCCTACAATGAGCAGTTCTTC
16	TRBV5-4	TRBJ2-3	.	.	CASSLKVGGGADTQYF	TGTGCCAGCAGCCTTAAAGTGGGGGGGGGCGCAGATACGCAGTATTTT
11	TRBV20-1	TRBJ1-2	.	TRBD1	CSYRGPRGYTF	TGCAGTTACAGGGGCCCGAGGGGCTACACCTTC
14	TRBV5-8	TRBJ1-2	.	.	CASSPSQSYYGYTF	TGTGCCAGCAGCCCCAGCCAGTCCTATTATGGCTACACCTTC
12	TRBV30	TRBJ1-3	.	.	CARISSGNTIYF	TGTGCCAGGATCAGCTCTGGAAACACCATATATTTT
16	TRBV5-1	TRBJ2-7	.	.	CASSLVGSAVSYEQYF	TGCGCCAGCAGCTTGGTTGGGTCTGCCGTCTCCTACGAGCAGTACTTC
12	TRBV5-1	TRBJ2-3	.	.	CATALDTDTQYF	TGCGCCACAGCGCTAGACACAGATACGCAGTATTTT
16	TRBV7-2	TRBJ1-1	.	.	CASTPGDAGRDTEAFF	TGTGCCAGCACCCCAGGGGACGCCGGGCGAGACACTGAAGCTTTCTTT
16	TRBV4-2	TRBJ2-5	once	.	CASSQGGLQGQETQYF	TGTGCCAGCAGCCAAGGAGGATTACAGGGACAAGAGACCCAGTACTTC